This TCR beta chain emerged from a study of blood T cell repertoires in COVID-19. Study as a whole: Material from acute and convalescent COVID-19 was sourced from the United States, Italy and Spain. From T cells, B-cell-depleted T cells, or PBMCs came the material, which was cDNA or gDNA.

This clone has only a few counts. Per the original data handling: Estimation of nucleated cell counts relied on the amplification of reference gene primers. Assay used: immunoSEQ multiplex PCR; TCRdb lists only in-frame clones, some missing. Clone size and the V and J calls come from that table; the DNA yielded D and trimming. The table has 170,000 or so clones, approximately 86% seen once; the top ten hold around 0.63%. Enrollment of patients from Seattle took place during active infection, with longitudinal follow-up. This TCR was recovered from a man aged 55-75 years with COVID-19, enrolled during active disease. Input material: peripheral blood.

The CDR3 loop is CASSLDFRGNTEAFF. CDR3 DNA: TGCGCCAGCAGCTTGGATTTCCGGGGGAACACTGAAGCTTTCTTT. The rearrangement joins TRBV5-1 to TRBJ1-1; D is uncertain. CDR3 length: 15 amino acids. Deletions cut 0 bases from V and 1 base from J, with 10 bases between. Looked up from germline, CDR1 is SGHRS and CDR2 is YFSETQ.